Sequencing of this T cell receptor (beta chain) was carried out in a study of T-cell reconstitution after alpha-beta-depleted transplantation in children. Unique molecular identifiers tagged the TCRbeta library. TCRdb called the PCR reads again in MiXCR, with one record for every CDR3 protein. The sample has 490,000 or so distinct CDR3 sequences, approximately 12% seen once. Germline V gene sequence: CDR1 SQVTM, CDR2 ANQGSEA. There are 14 residues in the CDR3. V shed 2 bases, J shed 0 bases, and the junction held 1 base outside the gene matches. This specimen was PBMCs from the stem cell graft donor, taken from the stem cell graft. The chain uses TRBV29-1 and TRBJ1-1; TRBD1 matches 9 bases. The receptor comes from a human donor who donated a stem cell graft to a child with combined immunodeficiency. The DNA for the CDR3 is TGCAGCGTTGAAACAGGGGGCTTGAACACTGAAGCTTTCTTT. As protein: CSVETGGLNTEAFF.